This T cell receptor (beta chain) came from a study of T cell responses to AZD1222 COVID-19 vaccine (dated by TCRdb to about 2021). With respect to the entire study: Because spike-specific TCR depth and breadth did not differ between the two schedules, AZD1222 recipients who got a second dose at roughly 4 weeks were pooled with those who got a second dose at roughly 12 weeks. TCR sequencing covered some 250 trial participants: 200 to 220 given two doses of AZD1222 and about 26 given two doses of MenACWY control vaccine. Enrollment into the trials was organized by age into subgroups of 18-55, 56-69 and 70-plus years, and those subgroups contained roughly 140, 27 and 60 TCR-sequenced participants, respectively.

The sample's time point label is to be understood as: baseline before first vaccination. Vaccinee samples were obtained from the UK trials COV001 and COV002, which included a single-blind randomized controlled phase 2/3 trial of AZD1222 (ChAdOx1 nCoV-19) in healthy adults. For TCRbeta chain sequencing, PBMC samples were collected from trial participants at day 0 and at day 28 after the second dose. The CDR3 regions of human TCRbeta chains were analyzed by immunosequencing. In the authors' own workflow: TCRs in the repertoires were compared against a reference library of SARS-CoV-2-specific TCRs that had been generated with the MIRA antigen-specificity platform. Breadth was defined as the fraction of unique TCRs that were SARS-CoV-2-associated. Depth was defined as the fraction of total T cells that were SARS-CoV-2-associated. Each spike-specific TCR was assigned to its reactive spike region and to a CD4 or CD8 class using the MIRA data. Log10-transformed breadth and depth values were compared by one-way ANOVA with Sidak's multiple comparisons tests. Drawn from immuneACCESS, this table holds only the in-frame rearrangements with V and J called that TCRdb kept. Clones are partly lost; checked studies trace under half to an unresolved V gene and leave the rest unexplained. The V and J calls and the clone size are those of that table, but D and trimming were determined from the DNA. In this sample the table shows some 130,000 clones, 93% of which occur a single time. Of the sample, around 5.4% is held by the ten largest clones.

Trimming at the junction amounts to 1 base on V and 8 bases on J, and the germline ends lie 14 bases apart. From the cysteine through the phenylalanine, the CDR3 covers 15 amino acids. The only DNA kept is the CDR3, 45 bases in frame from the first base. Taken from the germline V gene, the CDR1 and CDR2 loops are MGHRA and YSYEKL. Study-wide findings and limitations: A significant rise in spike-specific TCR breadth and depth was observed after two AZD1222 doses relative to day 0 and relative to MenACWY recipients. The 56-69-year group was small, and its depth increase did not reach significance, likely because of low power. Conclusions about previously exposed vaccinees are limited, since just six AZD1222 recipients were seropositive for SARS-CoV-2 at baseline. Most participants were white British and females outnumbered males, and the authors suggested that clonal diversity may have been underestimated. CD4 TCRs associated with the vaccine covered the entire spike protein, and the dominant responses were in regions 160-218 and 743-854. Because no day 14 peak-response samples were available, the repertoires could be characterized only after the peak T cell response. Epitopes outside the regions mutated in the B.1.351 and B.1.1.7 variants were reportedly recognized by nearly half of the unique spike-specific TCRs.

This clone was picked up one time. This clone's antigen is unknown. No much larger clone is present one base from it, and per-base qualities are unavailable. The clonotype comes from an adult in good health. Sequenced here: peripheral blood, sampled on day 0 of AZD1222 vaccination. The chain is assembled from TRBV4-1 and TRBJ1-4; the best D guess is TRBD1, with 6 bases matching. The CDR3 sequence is CASSQGPLRGEKLFF. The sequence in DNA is TGCGCCAGCAGCCAAGGACCGCTCAGGGGAGAAAAACTGTTTTTT.